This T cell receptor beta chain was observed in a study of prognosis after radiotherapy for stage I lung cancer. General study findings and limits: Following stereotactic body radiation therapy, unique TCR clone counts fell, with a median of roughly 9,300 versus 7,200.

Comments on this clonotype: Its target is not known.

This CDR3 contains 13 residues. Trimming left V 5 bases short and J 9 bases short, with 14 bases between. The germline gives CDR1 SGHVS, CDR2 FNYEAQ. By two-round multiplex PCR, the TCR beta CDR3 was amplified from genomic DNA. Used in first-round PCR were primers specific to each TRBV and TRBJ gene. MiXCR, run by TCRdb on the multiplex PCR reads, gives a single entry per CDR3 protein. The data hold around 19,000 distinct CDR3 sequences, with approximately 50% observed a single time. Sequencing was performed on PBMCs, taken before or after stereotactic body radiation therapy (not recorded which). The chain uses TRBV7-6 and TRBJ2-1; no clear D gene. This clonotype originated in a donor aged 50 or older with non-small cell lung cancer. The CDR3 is CASSTSHVAEQFF. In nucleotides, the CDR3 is TGTGCCAGCAGCACATCACATGTCGCTGAGCAGTTCTTC.